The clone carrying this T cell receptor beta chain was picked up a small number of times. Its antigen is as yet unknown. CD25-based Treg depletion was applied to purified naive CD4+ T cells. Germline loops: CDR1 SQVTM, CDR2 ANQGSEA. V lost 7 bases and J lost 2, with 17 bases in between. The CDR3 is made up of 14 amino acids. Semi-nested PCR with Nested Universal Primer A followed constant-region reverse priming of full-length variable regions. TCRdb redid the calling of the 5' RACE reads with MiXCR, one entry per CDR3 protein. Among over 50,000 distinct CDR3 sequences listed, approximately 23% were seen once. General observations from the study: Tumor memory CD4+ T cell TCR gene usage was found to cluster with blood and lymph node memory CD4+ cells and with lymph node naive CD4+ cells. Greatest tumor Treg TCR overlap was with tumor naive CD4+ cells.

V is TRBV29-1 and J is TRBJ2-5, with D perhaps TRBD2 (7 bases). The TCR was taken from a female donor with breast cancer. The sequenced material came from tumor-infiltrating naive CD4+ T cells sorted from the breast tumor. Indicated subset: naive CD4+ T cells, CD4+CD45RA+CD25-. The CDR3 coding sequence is TGCAGCGCCGGTAGGCGGGGGCGGCAAGAGACCCAGTACTTC. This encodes CSAGRRGRQETQYF.